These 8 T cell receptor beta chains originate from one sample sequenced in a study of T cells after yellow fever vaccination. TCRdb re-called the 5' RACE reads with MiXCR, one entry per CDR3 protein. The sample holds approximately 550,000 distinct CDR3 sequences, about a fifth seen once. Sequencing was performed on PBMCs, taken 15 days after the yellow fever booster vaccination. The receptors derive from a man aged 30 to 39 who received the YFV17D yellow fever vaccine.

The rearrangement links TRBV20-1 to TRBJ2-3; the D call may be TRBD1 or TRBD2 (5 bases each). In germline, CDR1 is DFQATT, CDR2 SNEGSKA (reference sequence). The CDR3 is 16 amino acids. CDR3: CCCWGQAPRGTDTQYF. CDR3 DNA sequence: TGCTGTTGCTGGGGCCAGGCGCCGAGGGGCACAGATACGCAGTATTTT.

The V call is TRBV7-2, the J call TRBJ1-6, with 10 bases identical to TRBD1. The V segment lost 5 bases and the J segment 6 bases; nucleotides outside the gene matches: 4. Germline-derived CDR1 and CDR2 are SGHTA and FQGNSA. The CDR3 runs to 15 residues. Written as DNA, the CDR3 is TGTGCCAGCAGCGCGGGACAGGGGATTAATTCACCCCTCCACTTT. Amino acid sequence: CASSAGQGINSPLHF.

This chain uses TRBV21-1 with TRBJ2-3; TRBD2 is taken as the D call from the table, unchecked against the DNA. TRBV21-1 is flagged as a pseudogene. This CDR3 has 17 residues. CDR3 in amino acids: CASSNPWEGYPPDTQYF. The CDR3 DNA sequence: TGTGCCAGCAGCAACCCCTGGGAGGGGTACCCCCCAGATACGCAGTATTTT.

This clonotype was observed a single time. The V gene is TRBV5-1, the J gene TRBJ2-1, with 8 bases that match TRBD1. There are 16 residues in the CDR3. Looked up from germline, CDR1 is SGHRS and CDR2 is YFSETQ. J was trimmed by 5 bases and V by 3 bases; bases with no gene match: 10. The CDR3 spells CASSYPRGQGNNEQFF. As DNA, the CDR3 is TGCGCCAGCAGCTACCCGCGAGGACAGGGTAACAATGAGCAGTTCTTC.

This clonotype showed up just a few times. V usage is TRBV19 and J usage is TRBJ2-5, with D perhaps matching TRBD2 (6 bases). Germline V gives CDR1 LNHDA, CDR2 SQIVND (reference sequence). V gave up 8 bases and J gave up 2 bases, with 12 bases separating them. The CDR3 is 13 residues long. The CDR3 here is CASCSSAQETQYF. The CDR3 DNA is TGTGCCAGTTGTTCTAGCGCACAAGAGACCCAGTACTTC.

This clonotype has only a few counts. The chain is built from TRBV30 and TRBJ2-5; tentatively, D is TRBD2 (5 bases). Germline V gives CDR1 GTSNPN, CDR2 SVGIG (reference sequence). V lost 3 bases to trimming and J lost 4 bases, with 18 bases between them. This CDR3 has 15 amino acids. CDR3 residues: CAWSSGFDTGETQYF. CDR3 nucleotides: TGTGCCTGGAGCAGCGGCTTCGACACGGGAGAGACCCAGTACTTC. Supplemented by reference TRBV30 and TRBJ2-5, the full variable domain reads SQTIHQWPATLVQPVGSPLSLECTVEGTSNPNLYWYRQAAGRGLQLLFYSVGIGQISSEVPQNLSASRPQDRQFILSSKKLLLSDSGFYLCAWSSGFDTGETQYFGPGTRLLVL.

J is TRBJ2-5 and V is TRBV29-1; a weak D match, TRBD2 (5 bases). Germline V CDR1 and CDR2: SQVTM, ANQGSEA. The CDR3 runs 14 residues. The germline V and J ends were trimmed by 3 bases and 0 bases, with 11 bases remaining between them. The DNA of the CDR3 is TGCAGCGTTGACAGTGACGGGAACCAAGAGACCCAGTACTTC. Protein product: CSVDSDGNQETQYF.

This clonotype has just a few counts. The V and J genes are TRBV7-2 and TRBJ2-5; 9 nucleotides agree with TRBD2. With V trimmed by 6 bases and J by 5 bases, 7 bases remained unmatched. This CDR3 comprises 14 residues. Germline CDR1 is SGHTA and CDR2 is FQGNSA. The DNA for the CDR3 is TGTGCCAGCAGACATAGCGGGGGAGGGGAGACCCAGTACTTC. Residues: CASRHSGGGETQYF.